These 17 T cell receptor beta chains originate from one sample sequenced in a study of OX40 agonist ivuxolimab in advanced cancers. Profiling relied on immunoSEQ multiplex PCR, and the TCRdb table lists in-frame clones only, not all of them. The data hold around 67,000 clones, with 84% observed a single time. Sequencing used CD4+ or CD8+ T cells sorted from blood, obtained in a trial of the OX40 agonist ivuxolimab. Every receptor here comes from an adult with an advanced solid tumor such as melanoma, head and neck, liver or kidney cancer.

This rearrangement joins TRBV6-1 to TRBJ1-4, with a tentative D call TRBD1 (6 bases). CDR1 MNHNS and CDR2 SASEGT come from the germline V gene. V lost 2 bases and J 7 bases, leaving 14 bases between the germline ends. The CDR3 loop spans 15 amino acids. Written as DNA, the CDR3 is TGTGCCAGCAGTGAACCGGGGGCGGGGGGTGAAAAACTGTTTTTT. Protein product: CASSEPGAGGEKLFF.

The chain recombines TRBV18 with TRBJ2-5; a weak D match, TRBD1 (6 bases). V lost 3 bases, J lost 4 bases, and 15 bases lay in between. The CDR3 runs 15 residues. CDR1 KGHSH and CDR2 LQKENI come from the germline V gene. As DNA, the CDR3 is TGTGCCAGCTCACCCCGGACAGCTACAGGAGAGACCCAGTACTTC. Amino acid sequence: CASSPRTATGETQYF.

The chain combines TRBV18 with TRBJ2-5, with 9 bases aligning to TRBD1. V shed 3 bases, J shed 5 bases, and the junction held 10 bases outside the gene matches. The CDR3 runs 16 residues. Looked up from germline, CDR1 is KGHSH and CDR2 is LQKENI. CDR3 sequence reads: CASSPPGQGREETQYF. CDR3 nucleotide sequence: TGTGCCAGCTCACCGCCGGGACAGGGAAGAGAGGAGACCCAGTACTTC.

This chain joins TRBV7-8 and TRBJ2-6; 7 positions match TRBD1. Germline lookup yields CDR1 SGHVS and CDR2 FQNEAQ. The CDR3 is made up of 18 amino acids. V lost 2 bases, J lost 1 base, and 8 bases stayed unmatched. The DNA of the CDR3 is TGTGCCAGCAGCTTAATTCCGGGACAGAAATCTGGGGCCAACGTCCTGACTTTC. It specifies CASSLIPGQKSGANVLTF. Full variable domain (rest looked up from reference TRBV7-8 and TRBJ2-6): GAGVSQSPRYKVAKRGQDVALRCDPISGHVSLFWYQQALGQGPEFLTYFQNEAQLDKSGLPSDRFFAERPEGSVSTLKIQRTQQEDSAVYLCASSLIPGQKSGANVLTFGAGSRLTVL.

The chain is built from TRBV11-2 and TRBJ1-3; D gene unclear. V lost 2 bases, J lost 0 bases, and 14 bases lay in between. This CDR3 region has 17 residues. Germline lookup yields CDR1 SGHAT and CDR2 FQNNGV. The CDR3 bases are TGTGCCAGCAGCTTATATGATATTCCCATCTCTGGAAACACCATATATTTT. It is translated as CASSLYDIPISGNTIYF.

The V call is TRBV10-3, the J call TRBJ2-5; TRBD1 matches at 8 bases. Per germline, CDR1 ENHRY and CDR2 SYGVKD. The CDR3 runs to 15 residues. The J segment lost 5 bases and the V segment lost 6 bases, leaving 11 bases of the junction unmatched. The CDR3 nucleotides are TGTGCCATCAGCGCGGACAGGGCCGTATTGGAGACCCAGTACTTC. This translates into CAISADRAVLETQYF.

In its sample, this clone was seen a few times. The chain joins TRBV19 to TRBJ1-3, with D hard to call. V lost 3 bases and J lost 4, with 1 base in between. Germline values: CDR1 LNHDA, CDR2 SQIVND (reference sequence). CDR3 length: 11 residues. The CDR3 loop is CASSMGNTIYF. CDR3 in DNA: TGTGCCAGTAGTATGGGAAACACCATATATTTT.

This clone occurred a few times. J is TRBJ1-1 and V is TRBV10-1; D remains unclear. This CDR3 has 15 amino acids. Germline-derived CDR1 and CDR2 are WNHNN and SYGVQD (reference sequence). The V and J ends lost 0 bases and 0 bases respectively, with 8 bases between them. This chain's CDR3 is CASSESEGLNTEAFF. Written as DNA, the CDR3 is TGCGCCAGCAGTGAGTCGGAGGGATTGAACACTGAAGCTTTCTTT.

J is TRBJ2-7 and V is TRBV29-1; TRBD2 is a possible D gene (5 bases). Trimming stripped 5 bases from V and 7 bases from J, with 18 bases between. The CDR3 length is 13 residues. Germline assignment: CDR1 SQVTM and CDR2 ANQGSEA. The CDR3 sequence: CSVYHPRTAEQYF. The CDR3 DNA is TGCAGCGTTTACCACCCACGGACTGCGGAGCAGTACTTC.

This clone is labeled medium-sized (0.01 to 0.1%). The V gene is TRBV7-9, the J gene TRBJ2-3; 9 bases map to TRBD2. V was pared by 6 bases and J by 0 bases, with 4 bases of the junction left unmatched. Looked up from germline, CDR1 is SEHNR and CDR2 is FQNEAQ (reference sequence). The CDR3 runs 15 residues. The chain's CDR3 is CASSLAGMSTDTQYF. The DNA for the CDR3 is TGTGCCAGCAGTCTAGCGGGAATGAGCACAGATACGCAGTATTTT.

This chain uses TRBV7-2 with TRBJ2-2, with 12 nucleotides matching TRBD2. The trim removed 3 bases at V and 5 bases at J, leaving 1 base unmatched. The CDR3 is 15 amino acids. Germline V gene lookup returns CDR1 SGHTA and CDR2 FQGNSA. CDR3 coding DNA: TGTGCCAGCAGCTTCCTAGCGGGAGGGACCGGGGAGCTGTTTTTT. It encodes CASSFLAGGTGELFF. Together with reference TRBV7-2 and TRBJ2-2, the CDR3 gives the full variable domain: GAGVSQSPSNKVTEKGKDVELRCDPISGHTALYWYRQSLGQGLEFLIYFQGNSAPDKSGLPSDRFSAERTGGSVSTLTIQRTQQEDSAVYLCASSFLAGGTGELFFGEGSRLTVL.

V is TRBV10-2 and J is TRBJ1-1; tentatively, D is TRBD1 (5 bases). The CDR3 consists of 13 residues. Germline V gene sequence: CDR1 WSHSY, CDR2 SAAADI. Trimming left V 11 bases short and J 1 base short, with 14 bases between. The CDR3 protein is CAFQTDQNTEAFF. CDR3 nucleotide sequence: TGCGCCTTCCAGACAGACCAGAACACTGAAGCTTTCTTT.

This chain's CDR3 is CALGELTANTEAFF. In DNA, the CDR3 is TGTGCCCTAGGGGAGTTGACAGCGAACACTGAAGCTTTCTTT. The chain combines TRBV30 with TRBJ1-1; the D gene is possibly TRBD1 (5 bases). The V gene lost 8 bases and the J gene lost 1 base, with 17 bases spanning the gap. The CDR3 runs to 14 residues. The germline V gene encodes CDR1 GTSNPN and CDR2 SVGIG (reference sequence).

The chain couples TRBV7-8 to TRBJ1-1, with a tentative D call TRBD1 (6 bases). The V and J ends lost 2 bases and 1 base respectively, with 14 bases between them. This CDR3 region has 16 residues. CDR1 is SGHVS and CDR2 is FQNEAQ in the germline V gene. The chain's CDR3 is CASSLREGGRNTEAFF. The CDR3 bases are TGTGCCAGCAGCTTACGCGAGGGGGGGCGGAACACTGAAGCTTTCTTT.

The rearrangement links TRBV19 to TRBJ2-4; D uncertain. This CDR3 has 11 residues. Germline values: CDR1 LNHDA, CDR2 SQIVND (reference sequence). Trimming took 9 bases from V and 0 from J, leaving 3 bases between them. As DNA, the CDR3 is TGTGCCAGCCTAGCCAAAAACATTCAGTACTTC. Translation: CASLAKNIQYF.

The J gene is TRBJ2-5, the V gene TRBV7-2, with 7 positions matching TRBD1. The CDR3 is 16 residues long. Germline trimming cut 2 bases from V and 4 bases from J; bases unmatched to any gene: 10. Germline assignment: CDR1 SGHTA and CDR2 FQGNSA. CDR3 amino acids: CASSLMTGHHLETQYF. The CDR3, as DNA: TGTGCCAGCAGCTTAATGACAGGGCATCACCTAGAGACCCAGTACTTC. Full variable domain (rest looked up from reference TRBV7-2 and TRBJ2-5): GAGVSQSPSNKVTEKGKDVELRCDPISGHTALYWYRQSLGQGLEFLIYFQGNSAPDKSGLPSDRFSAERTGGSVSTLTIQRTQQEDSAVYLCASSLMTGHHLETQYFGPGTRLLVL.

This chain uses TRBV7-9 with TRBJ1-3; D unresolved. Germline CDR1 SEHNR, CDR2 FQNEAQ (reference sequence). V dropped 2 bases and J dropped 7 bases, with 9 bases sitting between them. The CDR3 totals 13 residues. The CDR3 here is CASSLLDGNTIYF. DNA for the CDR3: TGTGCCAGCAGCTTACTCGACGGTAACACCATATATTTT.